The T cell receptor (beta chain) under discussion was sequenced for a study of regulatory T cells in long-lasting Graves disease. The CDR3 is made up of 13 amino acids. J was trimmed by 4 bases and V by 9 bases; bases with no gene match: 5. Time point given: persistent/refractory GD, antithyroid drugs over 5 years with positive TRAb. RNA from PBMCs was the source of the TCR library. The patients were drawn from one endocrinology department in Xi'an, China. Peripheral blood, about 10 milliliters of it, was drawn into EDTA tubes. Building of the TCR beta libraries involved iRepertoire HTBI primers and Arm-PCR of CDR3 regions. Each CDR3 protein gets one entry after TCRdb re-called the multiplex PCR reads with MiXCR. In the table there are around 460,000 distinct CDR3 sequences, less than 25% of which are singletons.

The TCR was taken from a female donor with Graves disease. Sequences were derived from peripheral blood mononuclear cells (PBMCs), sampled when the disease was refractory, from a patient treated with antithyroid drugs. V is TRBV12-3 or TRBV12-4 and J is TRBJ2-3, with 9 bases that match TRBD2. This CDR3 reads CASMRGGADTQYF. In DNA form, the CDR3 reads TGTGCCAGTATGCGGGGGGGGGCAGATACGCAGTATTTT.